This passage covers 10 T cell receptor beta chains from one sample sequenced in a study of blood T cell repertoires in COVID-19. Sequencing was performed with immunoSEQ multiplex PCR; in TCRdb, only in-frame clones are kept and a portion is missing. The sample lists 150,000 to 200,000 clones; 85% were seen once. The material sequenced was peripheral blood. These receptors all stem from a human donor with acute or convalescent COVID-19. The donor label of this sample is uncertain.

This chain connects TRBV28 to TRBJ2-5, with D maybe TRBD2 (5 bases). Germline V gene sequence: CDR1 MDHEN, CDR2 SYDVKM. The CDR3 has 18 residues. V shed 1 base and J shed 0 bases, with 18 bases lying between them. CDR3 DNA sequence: TGTGCCAGCAGTTTATCCCCTCCCGTGAGGAGGAACCAAGAGACCCAGTACTTC. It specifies CASSLSPPVRRNQETQYF.

The CDR3 protein is CASSSGETQYF. CDR3 DNA: TGTGCCAGCAGTTCCGGAGAGACCCAGTACTTC. The chain combines TRBV28 with TRBJ2-5; no clear D. Germline V gene sequence: CDR1 MDHEN, CDR2 SYDVKM. The CDR3 sequence is 11 residues long. The V and J ends lost 4 bases and 4 bases respectively, with 4 bases between them.

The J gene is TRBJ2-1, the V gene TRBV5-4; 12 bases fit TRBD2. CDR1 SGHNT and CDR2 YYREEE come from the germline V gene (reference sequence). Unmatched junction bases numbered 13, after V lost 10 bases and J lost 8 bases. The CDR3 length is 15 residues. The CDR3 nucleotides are TGTGCCGTAAGCACTGGACTAGCGGGGTTCGATGAGCAGTTCTTC. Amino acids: CAVSTGLAGFDEQFF.

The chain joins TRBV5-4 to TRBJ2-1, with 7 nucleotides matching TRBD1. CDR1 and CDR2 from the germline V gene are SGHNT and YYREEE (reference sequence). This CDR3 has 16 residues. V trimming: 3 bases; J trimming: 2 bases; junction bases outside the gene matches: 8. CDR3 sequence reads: CASSSRNRGPYNEQFF. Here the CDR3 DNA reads TGTGCCAGCAGCTCTCGAAACAGGGGACCCTACAATGAGCAGTTCTTC.

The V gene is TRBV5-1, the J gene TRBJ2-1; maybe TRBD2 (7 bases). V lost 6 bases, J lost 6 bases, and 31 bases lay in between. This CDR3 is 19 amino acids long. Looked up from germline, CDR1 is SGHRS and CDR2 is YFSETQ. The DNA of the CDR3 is TGCGCCAGCACCCCCATCCCCCGGAGGGGGGGCGAAGGGCCCAATGAGCAGTTCTTC. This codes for CASTPIPRRGGEGPNEQFF.

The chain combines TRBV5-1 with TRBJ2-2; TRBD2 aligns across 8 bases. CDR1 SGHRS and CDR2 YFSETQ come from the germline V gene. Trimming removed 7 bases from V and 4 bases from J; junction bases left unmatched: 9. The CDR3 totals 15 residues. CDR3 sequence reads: CASGGGGRSTGELFF. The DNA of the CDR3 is TGCGCCAGCGGTGGCGGGGGGCGAAGCACCGGGGAGCTGTTTTTT.

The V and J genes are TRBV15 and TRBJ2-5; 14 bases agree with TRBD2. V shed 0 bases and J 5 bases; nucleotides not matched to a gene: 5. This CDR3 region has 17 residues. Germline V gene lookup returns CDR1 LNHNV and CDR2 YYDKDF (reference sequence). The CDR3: CATSRDFGLAGGETQYF. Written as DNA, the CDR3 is TGTGCCACCAGCAGAGATTTCGGACTAGCGGGAGGTGAGACCCAGTACTTC. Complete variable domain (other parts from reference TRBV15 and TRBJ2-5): DAMVIQNPRYQVTQFGKPVTLSCSQTLNHNVMYWYQQKSSQAPKLLFHYYDKDFNNEADTPDNFQSRRPNTSFCFLDIRSPGLGDTAMYLCATSRDFGLAGGETQYFGPGTRLLVL.

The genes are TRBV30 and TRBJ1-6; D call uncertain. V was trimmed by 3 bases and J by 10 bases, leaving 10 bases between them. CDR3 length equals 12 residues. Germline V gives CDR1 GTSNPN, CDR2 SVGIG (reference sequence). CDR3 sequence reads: CAWSYRSSPLHF. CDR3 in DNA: TGTGCCTGGAGCTACAGAAGCTCACCCCTCCACTTT.

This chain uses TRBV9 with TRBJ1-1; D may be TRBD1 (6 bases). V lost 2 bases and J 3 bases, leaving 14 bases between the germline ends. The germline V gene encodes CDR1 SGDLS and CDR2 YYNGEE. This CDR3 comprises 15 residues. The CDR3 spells CASSVQHRADTEAFF. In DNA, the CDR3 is TGTGCCAGCAGCGTCCAGCACAGGGCCGACACTGAAGCTTTCTTT.

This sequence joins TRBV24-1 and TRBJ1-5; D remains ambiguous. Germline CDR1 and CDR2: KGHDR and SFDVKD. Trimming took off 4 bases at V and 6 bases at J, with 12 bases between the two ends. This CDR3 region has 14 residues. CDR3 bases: TGTGCCACCAGTGAAGGAGGTCCCACTCAGCCCCAGCATTTT. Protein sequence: CATSEGGPTQPQHF.